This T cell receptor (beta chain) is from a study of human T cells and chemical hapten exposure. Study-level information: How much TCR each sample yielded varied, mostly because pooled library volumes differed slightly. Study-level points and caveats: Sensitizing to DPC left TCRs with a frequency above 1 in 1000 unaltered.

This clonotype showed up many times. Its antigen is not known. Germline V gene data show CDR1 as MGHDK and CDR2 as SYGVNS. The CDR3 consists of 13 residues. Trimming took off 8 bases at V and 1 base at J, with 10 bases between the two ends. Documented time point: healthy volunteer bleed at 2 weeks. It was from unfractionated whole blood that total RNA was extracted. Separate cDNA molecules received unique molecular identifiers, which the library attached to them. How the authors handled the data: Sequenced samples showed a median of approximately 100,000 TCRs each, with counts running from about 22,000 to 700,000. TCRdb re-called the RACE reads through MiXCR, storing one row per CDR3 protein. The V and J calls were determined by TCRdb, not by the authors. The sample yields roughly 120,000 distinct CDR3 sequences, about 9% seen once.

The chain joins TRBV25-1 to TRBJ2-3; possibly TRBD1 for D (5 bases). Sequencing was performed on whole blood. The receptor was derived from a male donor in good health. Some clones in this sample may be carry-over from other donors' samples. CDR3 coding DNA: TGTGCCAGCGGCAGGGCTGGCACAGATACGCAGTATTTT. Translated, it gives CASGRAGTDTQYF.